This entry describes one T cell receptor (beta chain). Its antigen is as yet unknown. These data originate in a study of T cells expressing NK-cell markers. Overall study context: Beta-chain profiling covered CD3+CD56+NKG2C+, CD3+CD56+NKG2C- and CD3+CD56-NKG2C+ sorted subsets.

The CDR3 has 17 residues. In germline, CDR1 is SGHNT, CDR2 YYREEE (reference sequence). TCRdb re-called the 5' RACE reads and shows each CDR3 protein once, DNA omitted. Its table records some 410,000 distinct CDR3 sequences. Broader study findings: Dominant NKG2C+ clonotype frequencies of about 1.0-7.0% of CD8+ T cells were measured in several donors. It was still unclear whether expanded NKG2C+ T cell clones were HCMV specific.

Sample: blood T cells: a sorted CD56 or NKG2C T cell subset, CD4+ or CD8+ T cells, or bulk PBMC T cells (not recorded which). V gene TRBV5-4 combines with J gene TRBJ1-4; the D gene TCRdb calls, TRBD1, cannot be checked with no DNA. This TCR derives from a woman aged 18 to 75 in good health. The CDR3: CASSLRTNRGLGEKLFF.